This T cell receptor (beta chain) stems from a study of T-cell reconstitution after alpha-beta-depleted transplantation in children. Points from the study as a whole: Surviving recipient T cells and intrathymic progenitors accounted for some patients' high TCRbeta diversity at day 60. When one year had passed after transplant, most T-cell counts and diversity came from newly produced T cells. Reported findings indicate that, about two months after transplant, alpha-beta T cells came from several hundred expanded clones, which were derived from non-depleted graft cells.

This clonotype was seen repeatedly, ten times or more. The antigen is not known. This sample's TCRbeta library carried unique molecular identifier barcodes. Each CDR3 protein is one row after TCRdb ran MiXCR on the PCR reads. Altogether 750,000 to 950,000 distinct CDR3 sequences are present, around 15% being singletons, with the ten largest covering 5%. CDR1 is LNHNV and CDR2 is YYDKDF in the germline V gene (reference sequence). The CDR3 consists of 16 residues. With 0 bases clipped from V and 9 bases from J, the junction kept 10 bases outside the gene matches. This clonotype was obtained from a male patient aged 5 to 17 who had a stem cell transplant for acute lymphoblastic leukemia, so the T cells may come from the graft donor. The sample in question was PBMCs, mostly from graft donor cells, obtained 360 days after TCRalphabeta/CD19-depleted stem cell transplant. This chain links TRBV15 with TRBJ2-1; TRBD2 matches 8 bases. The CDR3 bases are TGTGCCACCAGCAGAGATGCGGGACTAGGATTGCGTGAGCAGTTCTTC. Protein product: CATSRDAGLGLREQFF. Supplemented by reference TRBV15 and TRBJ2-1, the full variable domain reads DAMVIQNPRYQVTQFGKPVTLSCSQTLNHNVMYWYQQKSSQAPKLLFHYYDKDFNNEADTPDNFQSRRPNTSFCFLDIRSPGLGDTAMYLCATSRDAGLGLREQFFGPGTRLTVL.